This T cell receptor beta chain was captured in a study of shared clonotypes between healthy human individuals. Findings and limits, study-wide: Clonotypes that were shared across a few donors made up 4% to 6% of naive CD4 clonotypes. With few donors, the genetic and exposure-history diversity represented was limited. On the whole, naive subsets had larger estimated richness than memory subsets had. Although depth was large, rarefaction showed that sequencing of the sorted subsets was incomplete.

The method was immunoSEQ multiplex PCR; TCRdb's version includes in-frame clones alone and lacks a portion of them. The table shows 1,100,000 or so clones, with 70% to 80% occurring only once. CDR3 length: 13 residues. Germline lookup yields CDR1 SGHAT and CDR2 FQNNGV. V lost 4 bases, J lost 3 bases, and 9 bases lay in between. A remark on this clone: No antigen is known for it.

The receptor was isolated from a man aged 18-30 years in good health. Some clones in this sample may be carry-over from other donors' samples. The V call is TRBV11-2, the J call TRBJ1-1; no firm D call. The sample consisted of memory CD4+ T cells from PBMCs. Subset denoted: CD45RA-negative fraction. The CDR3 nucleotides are TGTGCCAGCAGCTACGAGGGAGACACTGAAGCTTTCTTT. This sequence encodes CASSYEGDTEAFF.